This T cell receptor beta chain emerged from a study of blood T cell repertoires in COVID-19. Study at large: Samples taken during acute and convalescent COVID-19 were collected in the United States, Italy and Spain. In each case, the material was cDNA or gDNA derived from T cells, B-cell-depleted T cells, or PBMCs.

Per the original data handling: Scientists estimated how many nucleated cells there were by amplifying reference gene primers. Clones were sequenced by immunoSEQ multiplex PCR, and TCRdb holds only the in-frame ones, with some missing. Clone size and the V and J calls come from that table; the DNA yielded D and trimming. This table holds roughly 99,000 clones, around 88% found once. Trimming at V came to 3 bases and at J to 8 bases, leaving 11 bases not matched to a gene. This CDR3 spans 16 amino acids. The germline gives CDR1 LGHNA, CDR2 YNFKEQ. The chain has TRBV4-2 and TRBJ2-1; 9 bases map to TRBD2. The specimen sequenced was peripheral blood. The sequence was collected from a man in his fifties with active or convalescent COVID-19. The CDR3 sequence is CASSQVGASGMDEQFF. The CDR3 DNA sequence: TGTGCCAGCAGCCAGGTCGGGGCTAGCGGGATGGATGAGCAGTTCTTC.